A selection of T cell receptor beta chains follows, all from one sample in a study of blood T cell repertoires in COVID-19. Method: immunoSEQ multiplex PCR; TCRdb's copy keeps in-frame clones and lacks some. The sample has about 180,000 clones; around 80% are singletons. Sequenced: peripheral blood. The receptor set was obtained from a woman aged 40 to 50 with COVID-19, enrolled during active disease. The CDR3 runs from the conserved cysteine through the conserved F or W. A D gene is named only where the DNA matches it firmly. Size is stated for part of the rows, as once, few or many counts, or as a class when the clone is expanded.

size: NA; D: NA; J: TRBJ1-1; V: TRBV7-8; CDR3: CASSLANPRGEAFF; DNA: TGTGCCAGCAGCTTAGCGAATCCAAGAGGTGAAGCTTTCTTT
size: NA; D: NA; J: TRBJ2-1; V: TRBV10-2; CDR3: CASRAPSGSPGGEQFF; DNA: TGCGCCAGCAGGGCTCCGAGCGGGTCCCCAGGCGGTGAGCAGTTCTTC
size: NA; D: NA; J: TRBJ2-4; V: TRBV28; CDR3: CASSSQGLGKNIQYF; DNA: TGTGCCAGCAGTTCTCAGGGGTTGGGCAAAAACATTCAGTACTTC
size: NA; D: NA; J: TRBJ1-1; V: TRBV27; CDR3: CASSLRQGLTEAFF; DNA: TGTGCCAGCAGTTTACGTCAGGGTTTAACTGAAGCTTTCTTT
size: NA; D: TRBD1; J: TRBJ1-2; V: TRBV6-4; CDR3: CASREGQGTGYGYTF; DNA: TGTGCCAGCAGAGAGGGACAGGGGACGGGCTATGGCTACACCTTC
size: NA; D: TRBD2; J: TRBJ2-7; V: TRBV3-1/TRBV3-2; CDR3: CASSQAIGAGYEQYF; DNA: TGTGCCAGCAGCCAAGCTATAGGAGCGGGGTACGAGCAGTACTTC
size: NA; D: NA; J: TRBJ2-1; V: TRBV25-1; CDR3: CASATIQVSYNEQFF; DNA: TGTGCCAGCGCTACGATTCAGGTTTCCTACAATGAGCAGTTCTTC
size: NA; D: NA; J: TRBJ2-2; V: TRBV5-5; CDR3: CASSLLRGVNTGELFF; DNA: TGTGCCAGCAGCTTGCTTCGCGGGGTGAACACCGGGGAGCTGTTTTTT
size: NA; D: NA; J: TRBJ2-3; V: TRBV21-1; CDR3: CASPPRLNRTSGGARSQYF; DNA: TGTGCCAGCCCACCCCGCCTGAACAGGACTAGCGGGGGGGCCAGGAGTCAATATTTT
size: NA; D: NA; J: TRBJ2-1; V: TRBV23-1; CDR3: CAPSADRGGNEQFF; DNA: TGCGCCCCCTCAGCCGACAGGGGAGGGAATGAGCAGTTCTTC
size: NA; D: NA; J: TRBJ1-1; V: TRBV29-1; CDR3: CSVWGAPNTEAFF; DNA: TGCAGCGTTTGGGGAGCCCCGAACACTGAAGCTTTCTTT
size: NA; D: TRBD1; J: TRBJ1-5; V: TRBV3-1/TRBV3-2; CDR3: CASSQDLGQGNQPQHF; DNA: TGTGCCAGCAGCCAAGATCTGGGACAGGGTAATCAGCCCCAGCATTTT
size: NA; D: NA; J: TRBJ1-2; V: TRBV29-1; CDR3: CSVEDRVGYTF; DNA: TGCAGCGTTGAAGACAGGGTCGGCTACACCTTC
size: few; D: NA; J: TRBJ1-5; V: TRBV6-2/TRBV6-3; CDR3: CASSYEQAWGAQHF; DNA: TGTGCCAGCAGTTACGAGCAGGCCTGGGGAGCCCAGCATTTT
size: NA; D: TRBD1; J: TRBJ1-1; V: TRBV11-3; CDR3: CASSSGGASDAEAFF; DNA: TGTGCCAGCAGCTCAGGGGGCGCTTCGGACGCTGAAGCTTTCTTT
size: NA; D: NA; J: TRBJ2-3; V: TRBV27; CDR3: CASKVRGGSTDTQYF; DNA: TGTGCCAGCAAGGTAAGGGGGGGGAGCACAGATACGCAGTATTTT
size: NA; D: NA; J: TRBJ2-2; V: TRBV5-1; CDR3: CASSLSQTNTGELFF; DNA: TGCGCCAGCAGCTTGTCCCAGACGAACACCGGGGAGCTGTTTTTT
size: NA; D: TRBD1; J: TRBJ1-2; V: TRBV18; CDR3: CASSPEDRAYGYTF; DNA: TGTGCCAGCTCACCGGAAGACAGGGCGTATGGCTACACCTTC
size: NA; D: TRBD1; J: TRBJ2-1; V: TRBV19; CDR3: CASSPRQGKAYEQFF; DNA: TGTGCCAGTAGTCCCCGACAGGGCAAGGCTTATGAGCAGTTCTTC
size: NA; D: TRBD1; J: TRBJ2-2; V: TRBV4-1; CDR3: CASSQFAGGNTGELFF; DNA: TGCGCCAGCAGCCAATTTGCAGGGGGCAACACCGGGGAGCTGTTTTTT
size: NA; D: NA; J: TRBJ1-6; V: TRBV14; CDR3: CASSRARNSPLHF; DNA: TGTGCCAGCAGCCGGGCGAGAAATTCACCCCTCCACTTT
size: NA; D: NA; J: TRBJ1-5; V: TRBV27; CDR3: CASSLSRNQPQHF; DNA: TGTGCCAGCAGTTTATCGAGGAATCAGCCCCAGCATTTT
size: NA; D: NA; J: TRBJ1-3; V: TRBV6-4; CDR3: CASSLTSGNTIYF; DNA: TGTGCCAGCAGTCTCACCTCAGGGAACACCATATATTTT
size: few; D: NA; J: TRBJ2-3; V: TRBV10-2; CDR3: CASSVQGRYTDTQYF; DNA: TGCGCCAGCAGTGTCCAGGGGAGATACACAGATACGCAGTATTTT
size: few; D: NA; J: TRBJ2-7; V: TRBV10-1; CDR3: CASSEGLEAGYEQYF; DNA: TGCGCCAGCAGTGAGGGGTTGGAGGCGGGCTACGAGCAGTACTTC
size: many; D: NA; J: TRBJ1-1; V: TRBV24-1; CDR3: CATSSTGWKNEAFF; DNA: TGTGCCACCAGCTCCACAGGGTGGAAAAATGAAGCTTTCTTT
size: once; D: NA; J: TRBJ2-7; V: TRBV5-1; CDR3: CASSQARVLTPGEQYF; DNA: TGCGCCAGCAGCCAAGCTCGAGTCTTGACCCCGGGAGAGCAGTACTTC
size: NA; D: NA; J: TRBJ2-1; V: TRBV6-5; CDR3: CASKSGGPFF; DNA: TGTGCCAGCAAAAGCGGAGGGCCGTTCTTC
size: once; D: NA; J: TRBJ1-2; V: TRBV2; CDR3: CASSETGGIGTTNYGYTF; DNA: TGTGCCAGCAGTGAAACGGGTGGTATTGGAACCACTAACTATGGCTACACCTTC
size: NA; D: NA; J: TRBJ2-1; V: TRBV5-1; CDR3: CASSRESSYNEQFF; DNA: TGCGCCAGCAGCCGGGAGAGCTCCTACAATGAGCAGTTCTTC
size: NA; D: TRBD1; J: TRBJ1-2; V: TRBV5-5; CDR3: CASSLVDRGEYGYTF; DNA: TGTGCCAGCAGCTTGGTGGACAGGGGAGAGTATGGCTACACCTTC
size: NA; D: TRBD1; J: TRBJ1-2; V: TRBV19; CDR3: CASSMRAGGGYTF; DNA: TGTGCCAGTAGTATGCGGGCAGGGGGCGGCTACACCTTC
size: NA; D: NA; J: TRBJ1-3; V: TRBV5-4; CDR3: CASSLETVAGNTIYF; DNA: TGTGCCAGCAGCTTAGAAACGGTAGCTGGAAACACCATATATTTT
size: once; D: NA; J: TRBJ1-1; V: TRBV27; CDR3: CASSLNGNTEAFF; DNA: TGTGCCAGCAGTTTGAACGGGAACACTGAAGCTTTCTTT
size: NA; D: NA; J: TRBJ1-4; V: TRBV5-6; CDR3: CASSLVQNNEKLFF; DNA: TGTGCCAGCAGCTTGGTGCAGAATAATGAAAAACTGTTTTTT
size: NA; D: TRBD1; J: TRBJ1-5; V: TRBV18; CDR3: CASSRQGGSNQPQHF; DNA: TGTGCCAGCTCACGACAGGGGGGCTCCAATCAGCCCCAGCATTTT
size: few; D: NA; J: TRBJ1-1; V: TRBV6-4; CDR3: CASSEQSNTEAFF; DNA: TGTGCCAGCAGTGAACAGTCGAACACTGAAGCTTTCTTT
size: NA; D: TRBD2; J: TRBJ2-5; V: TRBV2; CDR3: CASSGGGRQETQYF; DNA: TGTGCCAGCAGTGGCGGGGGTCGACAAGAGACCCAGTACTTC
size: NA; D: NA; J: TRBJ1-5; V: TRBV19; CDR3: CANPMRGNQPQHF; DNA: TGTGCCAACCCAATGCGGGGAAATCAGCCCCAGCATTTT
size: few; D: NA; J: TRBJ1-2; V: TRBV11-2; CDR3: CASNPAGYGYTF; DNA: TGTGCCAGCAATCCCGCCGGCTATGGCTACACCTTC
size: NA; D: NA; J: TRBJ2-1; V: TRBV2; CDR3: CASSEALWGVGRVVGEQFF; DNA: TGTGCCAGCAGTGAAGCGCTTTGGGGGGTGGGCAGGGTTGTTGGGGAGCAGTTCTTC
size: NA; D: NA; J: TRBJ1-1; V: TRBV3-1/TRBV3-2; CDR3: CASSQGWLNTEAFF; DNA: TGTGCCAGCAGCCAAGGATGGCTGAACACTGAAGCTTTCTTT
size: NA; D: NA; J: TRBJ1-5; V: TRBV14; CDR3: CASRVRGYKSPQHF; DNA: TGTGCCAGCAGGGTCAGGGGATACAAGTCGCCCCAGCATTTT
size: NA; D: TRBD1; J: TRBJ2-5; V: TRBV5-1; CDR3: CASSPGQGQETQYF; DNA: TGCGCCAGCAGTCCGGGACAGGGACAAGAGACCCAGTACTTC
size: NA; D: TRBD1; J: TRBJ1-5; V: TRBV28; CDR3: CASSSTGGRDQPQHF; DNA: TGTGCCAGCAGTTCCACAGGGGGGAGGGATCAGCCCCAGCATTTT
size: NA; D: TRBD1; J: TRBJ2-7; V: TRBV24-1; CDR3: CATSDPRDRSYEQYF; DNA: TGTGCCACCAGTGACCCCCGGGACAGGTCCTACGAGCAGTACTTC
size: NA; D: TRBD2; J: TRBJ2-3; V: TRBV28; CDR3: CASSLVTSGGSYF; DNA: TGTGCCAGCAGTCTTGTGACTAGCGGGGGGTCGTATTTT